Listed here is a single T cell receptor beta chain. The germline V and J ends were trimmed by 1 base and 3 bases, with 16 bases remaining between them. The CDR3 contains 17 residues. CDR1 is SGHTA, CDR2 FQGTGA, per germline. This record belongs to a study of T cell changes during pregnancy in multiple sclerosis. TCRdb's copy holds only in-frame clones and misses some; the assay was immunoSEQ multiplex PCR. Among under 65,000 clones listed, 90% to 95% were seen once. The sequence derives from a female donor with multiple sclerosis, enrolled in a pregnancy study. The sequencing here drew on CD8+ T cells from peripheral blood mononuclear cells, taken in the second trimester of pregnancy. The rearrangement uses TRBV7-3 and TRBJ2-1; tentatively, D is TRBD2 (5 bases). The CDR3 region has the DNA TGTGCCAGCAGCTTAATTCCCGGGGTAGCCAACTACAATGAGCAGTTCTTC. It codes for CASSLIPGVANYNEQFF.